This T cell receptor beta chain is from a study of cytotoxic CD8 clonotypes in ibrutinib-treated CLL. The overall study: Recorded responses included 25 or so partial and 2 complete; following median approximately 5.5 years, approximately 14 stayed remitted and about 12 progressed. The samples contained hundreds of thousands of productive templates on average. They also contained an average of roughly 99,000 productive rearrangements. It was after a median about 12 months of treatment, range 6 to 36, that response samples were taken. Study-wide points: Clonality, elevated at ibrutinib response, dropped back toward baseline at progression.

Of note for this clone: Its antigen is unknown.

The V end was cut by 0 bases, the J end by 0 bases, with 2 bases between. The germline V gene has CDR1 MNHEY and CDR2 SMNVEV (reference sequence). The CDR3 loop spans 14 amino acids. Generated by immunoSEQ multiplex PCR, the TCRdb table keeps only in-frame clones and is missing some. Here the sample spans about 84,000 clones, around 84% being singletons. The rearrangement uses TRBV27 and TRBJ1-4; no reliable D call. The sequencing used PBMCs, collected before ibrutinib treatment. This sequence originates from a human donor with chronic lymphocytic leukemia. CDR3: CASSLSTTNEKLFF. CDR3 DNA: TGTGCCAGCAGTTTATCGACAACTAATGAAAAACTGTTTTTT.